This is a list of T cell receptor beta chains from one sample in a study of blood T cell repertoires in COVID-19. Sequenced by immunoSEQ multiplex PCR; TCRdb stores in-frame clones only, minus some. The repertoire includes 400,000 to 450,000 clones, about 91% of them detected once, and roughly an eighth sits in the top ten. The sequencing sample was made of peripheral blood. Receptors originate from a woman between 45 and 65 years old with COVID-19, enrolled during active disease. CDR3s include the opening cysteine and the closing phenylalanine or tryptophan. The D gene is left open where the match is weak. Some rows have no size entry. The others give once, few or many, or a class for an expanded clone.

J: TRBJ1-5
V: TRBV19
D: -
size: few
DNA: TGTGCCAGTAGTATATTGCATGGGGGGATGCAGCCCCAGCATTTT
CDR3: CASSILHGGMQPQHF

J: TRBJ1-5
V: TRBV6-5
D: TRBD1
size: -
DNA: TGTGCCAGCTCGGGACAGGACTATCAGCCCCAGCATTTT
CDR3: CASSGQDYQPQHF

J: TRBJ2-1
V: TRBV9
D: -
size: -
DNA: TGTGCCAGCAGCGTAGTTGGTACTCTCGACAATGAGCAGTTCTTC
CDR3: CASSVVGTLDNEQFF

J: TRBJ2-1
V: TRBV2
D: TRBD2
size: -
DNA: TGTGCCGGACAAGCGGGGGGCTCCTACAATGAGCAGTTCTTC
CDR3: CAGQAGGSYNEQFF

J: TRBJ2-2
V: TRBV4-2
D: -
size: few
DNA: TGTGCCAGCAGCCAAGGTCCCGCGGGGGCCCTCGGCGGGGAGCTGTTTTTT
CDR3: CASSQGPAGALGGELFF

J: TRBJ1-4
V: TRBV6-5
D: TRBD1
size: -
DNA: TGTGCCAGCAGACTCGTGGGACAGGGCTTTGAAAAACTGTTTTTT
CDR3: CASRLVGQGFEKLFF

J: TRBJ2-3
V: TRBV3-1/TRBV3-2
D: TRBD2
size: -
DNA: TGTGCCAGCAGCCAAGATGCTAGCGGGGGGGGTGCAGATACGCAGTATTTT
CDR3: CASSQDASGGGADTQYF

J: TRBJ2-3
V: TRBV19
D: -
size: -
DNA: TGTGCCAGTAGCACCTTGATAGCAGGGTCGCAGTATTTT
CDR3: CASSTLIAGSQYF

J: TRBJ2-4
V: TRBV2
D: -
size: -
DNA: TGTGCCAGCACCGAAGGTGAAGGACTAAACATTCAGTACTTC
CDR3: CASTEGEGLNIQYF

J: TRBJ1-5
V: TRBV6-5
D: -
size: -
DNA: TGTGCCAGCAGCCGACAGGCTTGGTCGAGTCAGCCCCAGCATTTT
CDR3: CASSRQAWSSQPQHF

J: TRBJ2-7
V: TRBV7-8
D: TRBD1
size: -
DNA: TGTGCCAGCAGCCCCGGACAGGTACTGTCCTACGAGCAGTACTTC
CDR3: CASSPGQVLSYEQYF

J: TRBJ1-5
V: TRBV6-5
D: TRBD1
size: few
DNA: TGTGCCAGCAGGCAGGGGGTATCGAGCAATCAGCCCCAGCATTTT
CDR3: CASRQGVSSNQPQHF

J: TRBJ2-3
V: TRBV9
D: TRBD2
size: -
DNA: TGTGCCAGCAGCGCCCGGACTAGCGGGGGGTCCTTT
CDR3: CASSARTSGGSF

J: TRBJ1-5
V: TRBV10-3
D: -
size: -
DNA: TGTGCCATCAGTGACGGGGACTTAGGGCCCCAGCATTTT
CDR3: CAISDGDLGPQHF

J: TRBJ2-1
V: TRBV9
D: TRBD2
size: -
DNA: TGTGCCAGCAGCGACGGGACTAGCGGGGTGGATGAGCAGTTCTTC
CDR3: CASSDGTSGVDEQFF

J: TRBJ1-4
V: TRBV6-1
D: -
size: -
DNA: TGTGCCAGCAGTGAAGCGCAGGGTTATGGTGAAAAACTGTTTTTT
CDR3: CASSEAQGYGEKLFF

J: TRBJ1-1
V: TRBV7-3
D: TRBD1
size: -
DNA: TGTGCCAGCAGCTCACAGGGGTTGGGGACTGAAGCTTTCTTT
CDR3: CASSSQGLGTEAFF

J: TRBJ2-1
V: TRBV5-1
D: -
size: -
DNA: TGCGCCAGCAGCTTGGCGGCGGTCTCCTACAATGAGCAGTTCTTC
CDR3: CASSLAAVSYNEQFF

J: TRBJ2-2
V: TRBV5-1
D: TRBD2
size: once
DNA: TGCGCCAGCAGCCCGAAAGCGGGGCCGAACACCGGGGAGCTGTTTTTT
CDR3: CASSPKAGPNTGELFF

J: TRBJ1-5
V: TRBV6-2/TRBV6-3
D: TRBD1
size: -
DNA: TGTGCCAGCAGCCACGACCCCACCGGGACAGGGGATCAGCCCCAGCATTTT
CDR3: CASSHDPTGTGDQPQHF

J: TRBJ2-1
V: TRBV28
D: -
size: once
DNA: TGTGCCAGCAGTCCCCAAGACAGATACAATGAGCAGTTCTTC
CDR3: CASSPQDRYNEQFF

J: TRBJ2-7
V: TRBV30
D: -
size: -
DNA: TGTGCCTGGAGTCGGGGGACGCTTACCTACGAGCAGTACTTC
CDR3: CAWSRGTLTYEQYF

J: TRBJ1-2
V: TRBV2
D: -
size: -
DNA: TGTGCCAGCGGCCCCGTAACCTATGGCTACACCTTC
CDR3: CASGPVTYGYTF

J: TRBJ2-7
V: TRBV2
D: -
size: -
DNA: TGTGCCAGCAGTTCCCCAGGGGAGCAGTACTTC
CDR3: CASSSPGEQYF

J: TRBJ1-4
V: TRBV18
D: -
size: few
DNA: TGTGCCAGCTCACCCTGGCAGAAACCCAATGAAAAACTGTTTTTT
CDR3: CASSPWQKPNEKLFF

J: TRBJ2-3
V: TRBV3-1/TRBV3-2
D: -
size: -
DNA: TGTGCCAGCAGCCAAGAACGCGGTAATACGCAGTATTTT
CDR3: CASSQERGNTQYF

J: TRBJ1-1
V: TRBV4-2
D: TRBD1
size: -
DNA: TGTGCCAGCAGCCAAGAAGGGACAGGGGGGGCTGAAGCTTTCTTT
CDR3: CASSQEGTGGAEAFF

J: TRBJ2-3
V: TRBV5-8
D: TRBD2
size: -
DNA: TGTGCCAGCAGCCCAGGGACTAGCGGGGGGGCTACAGATACGCAGTATTTT
CDR3: CASSPGTSGGATDTQYF

J: TRBJ2-7
V: TRBV6-5
D: TRBD2
size: -
DNA: TGTGCCAGCGACTTAATGGGTAGCGGGGGGGCGGAGTACTTC
CDR3: CASDLMGSGGAEYF

J: TRBJ1-2
V: TRBV12-3/TRBV12-4
D: -
size: -
DNA: TGTGCCAGCAGTCCCGACAGGCACTATGGCTACACCTTC
CDR3: CASSPDRHYGYTF

J: TRBJ2-3
V: TRBV5-1
D: -
size: -
DNA: TGCGCCAGCAGCTTGCAGGGGAGGGAATCGGATACGCAGTATTTT
CDR3: CASSLQGRESDTQYF

J: TRBJ2-3
V: TRBV5-6
D: TRBD2
size: -
DNA: TGTGCCAGCAGCTTGGAGGTAGCGGGGGCTAGCACAGATACGCAGTATTTT
CDR3: CASSLEVAGASTDTQYF

J: TRBJ1-2
V: TRBV19
D: TRBD1
size: -
DNA: TGTGCCAGTAGTACGGGACAGAACAACTATGGCTACACCTTC
CDR3: CASSTGQNNYGYTF

J: TRBJ2-4
V: TRBV6-1
D: TRBD1
size: -
DNA: TGTGCCAGCAGTGAAGGGACAGGGAAAAACATTCAGTACTTC
CDR3: CASSEGTGKNIQYF

J: TRBJ2-3
V: TRBV6-4
D: -
size: -
DNA: TGTGCCAGCAAAGGGGTTAGCACAGATACGCAGTATTTT
CDR3: CASKGVSTDTQYF

J: TRBJ1-1
V: TRBV20-1
D: -
size: -
DNA: TGCAGTGCTAGGAGTAGTGAAGCTTTCTTT
CDR3: CSARSSEAFF